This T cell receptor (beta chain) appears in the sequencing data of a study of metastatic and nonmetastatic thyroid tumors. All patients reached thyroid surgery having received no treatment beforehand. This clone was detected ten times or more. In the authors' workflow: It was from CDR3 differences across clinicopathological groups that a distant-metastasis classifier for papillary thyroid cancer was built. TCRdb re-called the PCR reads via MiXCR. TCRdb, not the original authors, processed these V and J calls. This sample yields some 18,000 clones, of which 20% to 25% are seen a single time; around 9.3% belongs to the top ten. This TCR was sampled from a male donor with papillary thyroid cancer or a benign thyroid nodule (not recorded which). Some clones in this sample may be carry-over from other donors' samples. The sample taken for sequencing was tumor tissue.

The CDR3 reads CASSRQGYYGYTF. The CDR3 DNA reads as TGTGCCAGCAGCAGACAGGGGTACTATGGCTACACCTTC. The genes are TRBV12-3 or TRBV12-4 and TRBJ1-2, with 8 nucleotides matching TRBD1. This CDR3 is built from 13 residues. V gave up 6 bases and J gave up 3 bases; unmatched junction bases: 3.